The clone carrying this T cell receptor beta chain was seen at least ten times. Its matching antigen is unknown. From germline, CDR1 is SGHVS and CDR2 FQNEAQ. The CDR3 covers 18 residues. Trimming took off 4 bases at V and 0 bases at J, with 19 bases between the two ends. The data were taken from a study of T cell repertoires in cytomegalovirus infection. As for the study in general: Public TCR beta signatures indicated both CMV infection and matching HLA type.

TCRdb independently ran MiXCR on the reads; one entry per CDR3 protein. The repertoire holds roughly 500,000 distinct CDR3 sequences, around 35% seen once, with 15% to 20% in the top ten. This sequence joins TRBV7-8 and TRBJ2-1, with D possibly being TRBD1 (6 bases). The starting material was cultured PBMCs, obtained from culture after CMV antigen stimulation. The TCR comes from a human donor in good health (CMV status not recorded). Some clones in this sample may be carry-over from other donors' samples. As DNA, the CDR3 is TGTGCCAGCAGCTCCAGGGGTAGTTGGACTCGCTCCTACAATGAGCAGTTCTTC. This encodes CASSSRGSWTRSYNEQFF.